The subject of this entry is one T cell receptor (beta chain). After thawing and overnight rest, PBMC were stained with GMM-loaded CD1B tetramer, viability dye and anti-CD3 for sorting. C32 glucose monomycolate from Rhodococcus equi was loaded onto the CD1B tetramers. PBMC for tetramer sorting were first depleted of CD14-expressing monocytes. About 100,000 tetramer-negative cells were sorted from each donor. V was pared by 6 bases and J by 10 bases, with 16 bases between. There are 14 residues in the CDR3. Germline V CDR1 and CDR2: LGHNT, FRNRAP. This specimen belongs to a study of T cells in tuberculosis. The protocol was immunoSEQ multiplex PCR, while the TCRdb copy is restricted to in-frame clones and leaves out a portion. The sample lists 85,000 to 100,000 clones; about nine tenths were seen once.

The clonotype originates from an adult woman with latent tuberculosis. Sequenced: CD1b-GMM tetramer-negative cells sorted from PBMCs. V usage is TRBV12-5 and J usage is TRBJ1-6; D remains unclear. This CDR3 reads CASGPSGIGSPLHF. In DNA form, the CDR3 reads TGTGCTAGTGGCCCCTCGGGGATCGGGTCACCCCTCCACTTT.